This T cell receptor (beta chain) emerged from a study of T-cell reconstitution after alpha-beta-depleted transplantation in children. TCRbeta library construction was performed incorporating unique molecular identifiers. MiXCR was run by TCRdb on the PCR reads, yielding one entry per CDR3 protein. This table has approximately 590,000 distinct CDR3 sequences, roughly 10% appearing once. J lost 3 bases, V lost 6 bases, and 11 bases had no gene match. The CDR3 is 15 residues long. This clonotype appeared a few times. The sequence derives from a human donor who donated a stem cell graft to a child with acute myeloid leukemia. This rearrangement joins TRBV12-3 or TRBV12-4 to TRBJ2-7; 7 bases map to TRBD1. Here the sequenced sample was PBMCs from the stem cell graft donor, taken from the stem cell graft. The CDR3 sequence: CASRATGVMRYEQYF. The CDR3 DNA is TGTGCCAGCAGGGCCACAGGGGTCATGCGCTACGAGCAGTACTTC.